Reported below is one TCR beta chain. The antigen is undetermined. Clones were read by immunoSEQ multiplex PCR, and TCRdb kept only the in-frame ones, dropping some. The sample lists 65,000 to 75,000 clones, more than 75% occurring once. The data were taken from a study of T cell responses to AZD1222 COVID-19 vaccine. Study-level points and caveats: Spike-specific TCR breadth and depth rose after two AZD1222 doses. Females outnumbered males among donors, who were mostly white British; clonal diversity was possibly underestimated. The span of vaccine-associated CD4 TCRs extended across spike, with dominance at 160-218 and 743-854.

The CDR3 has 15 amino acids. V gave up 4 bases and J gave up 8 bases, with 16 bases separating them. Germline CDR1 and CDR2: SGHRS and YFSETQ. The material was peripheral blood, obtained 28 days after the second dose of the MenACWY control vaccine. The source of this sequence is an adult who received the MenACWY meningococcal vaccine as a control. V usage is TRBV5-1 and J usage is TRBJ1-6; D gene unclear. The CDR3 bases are TGCGCCAGCAGCCCCTCGCAGGCCCTAGATTCACCCCTCCACTTT. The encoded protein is CASSPSQALDSPLHF.